The 4 T cell receptor beta chains listed next were all sequenced from one sample in a study of CD8+ T cells in alopecia areata. Noted treatment: oral pan-JAK inhibitor, 5-10 mg twice daily. Extracted RNA was reverse transcribed into cDNA, the sequencing template. Sequenced by immunoSEQ multiplex PCR; TCRdb stores in-frame clones only, minus some. The sample shows about 120,000 clones, around 56% of them seen only once. The starting material was CD4+ T cells sorted from blood, obtained at week 4, from a patient treated with tofacitinib. The receptors come from a human donor with alopecia areata.

The chain couples TRBV7-9 to TRBJ2-7, with D possibly matching TRBD2 (7 bases). The germline V gene has CDR1 SEHNR and CDR2 FQNEAQ (reference sequence). This CDR3 spans 16 amino acids. With 4 bases removed from V and 0 bases from J, the gap between germline ends came to 16 bases. Here the CDR3 reads CASSSLGGPSSYEQYF. CDR3 in DNA: TGTGCCAGCAGCTCGCTCGGGGGGCCGAGCTCCTACGAGCAGTACTTC.

This clone was recorded a few times. V and J are TRBV2 and TRBJ1-5; D unclear. V lost 6 bases to trimming and J lost 6 bases, with 9 bases between them. There are 12 residues in the CDR3. Looked up from germline, CDR1 is SNHLY and CDR2 is FYNNEI. The DNA of the CDR3 is TGTGCCAGCAGCTCCGCCCTTCAGCCCCAGCATTTT. This codes for CASSSALQPQHF.

The chain uses TRBV6-5 and TRBJ2-3, with no clear D. The CDR3 runs to 15 residues. Looked up from germline, CDR1 is MNHEY and CDR2 is SVGAGI. The V end lost 7 bases, the J end lost 0 bases, and 14 bases lay between the germline ends. The CDR3 protein is CASKLSFPSTDTQYF. CDR3 sequence (DNA): TGTGCCAGCAAGCTAAGCTTTCCTAGCACAGATACGCAGTATTTT.

The CDR3 DNA follows: TGTGCCAGCAGCTTCCACAGGGGGAACAATCAGCCCCAGCATTTT. Amino acid sequence: CASSFHRGNNQPQHF. The chain recombines TRBV7-2 with TRBJ1-5, with 8 bases lining up with TRBD1. Trimming took 3 bases from V and 3 from J; bases not matched to a gene: 4. In germline, CDR1 is SGHTA, CDR2 FQGNSA. The CDR3 spans 15 residues.